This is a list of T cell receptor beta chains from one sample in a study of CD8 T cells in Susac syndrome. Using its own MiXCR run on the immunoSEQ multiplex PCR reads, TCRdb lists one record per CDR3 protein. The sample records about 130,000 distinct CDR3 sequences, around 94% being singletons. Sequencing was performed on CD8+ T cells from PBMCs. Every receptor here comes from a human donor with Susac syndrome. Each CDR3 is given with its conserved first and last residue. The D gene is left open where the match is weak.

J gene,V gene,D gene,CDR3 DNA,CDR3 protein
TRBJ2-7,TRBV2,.,TGTGCCAGCAGTGACGGAGGCAGGGGCCCCATCGAGCAGTACTTC,CASSDGGRGPIEQYF
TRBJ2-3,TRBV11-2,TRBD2,TGTGCCAGCAGCTCCGGGACTAGTCTTACAGATACGCAGTATTTT,CASSSGTSLTDTQYF
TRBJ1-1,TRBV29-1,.,TGCAGCGTTGTCGGGGGGGATACTGAAGCTTTCTTT,CSVVGGDTEAFF
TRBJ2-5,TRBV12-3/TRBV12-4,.,TGTGCCAGCAGTTTATTGGAAGAGACCCAGTACTTC,CASSLLEETQYF
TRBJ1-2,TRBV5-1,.,TGCGCCAGCAGATCTGTGGGGACCCTCTATGGCTACACCTTC,CASRSVGTLYGYTF
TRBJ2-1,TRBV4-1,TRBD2,TGCGCCAGCAGCCCGGGCGGGGGGCAATACAATGAGCAGTTCTTC,CASSPGGGQYNEQFF
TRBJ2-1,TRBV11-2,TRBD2,TGTGCCAGCAGGGCAACTAGCGGGGATGAGCAGTTCTTC,CASRATSGDEQFF
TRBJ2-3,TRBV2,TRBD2,TGTGCCAGCAGTTCAGACGAGACTAGCGGGAGCCCAGATACGCAGTATTTT,CASSSDETSGSPDTQYF
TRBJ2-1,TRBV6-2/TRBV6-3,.,TGTGCCAGCAGTTACACAGGCTCCTACAATGAGCAGTTCTTC,CASSYTGSYNEQFF
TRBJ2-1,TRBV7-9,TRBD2,TGTGCCAGCAGCTTCCGACTAGCGGGAGACGGCCATGAGCAGTTCTTC,CASSFRLAGDGHEQFF
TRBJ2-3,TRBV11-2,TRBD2,TGTGCCAGCAGCGAGGGACTAGCCATGCATTTT,CASSEGLAMHF
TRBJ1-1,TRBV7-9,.,TGTGCCAGCACCGAGGTGGGGGAGTTGAACACTGAAGCTTTCTTT,CASTEVGELNTEAFF
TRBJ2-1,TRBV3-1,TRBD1,TGTGCCAGCAGCCAAGTCACGGGACAGGGCTCCTACAATGAGCAGTTCTTC,CASSQVTGQGSYNEQFF
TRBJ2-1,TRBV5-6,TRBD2,TGTGCCAGCAGCTCTCCCTTAGCGGGGGTTTCCTACAATGAGCAGTTCTTC,CASSSPLAGVSYNEQFF
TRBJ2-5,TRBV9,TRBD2,TGTGCCAGCAGCGGAACTCAGAGCGGGAAGACCCAGTACTTC,CASSGTQSGKTQYF
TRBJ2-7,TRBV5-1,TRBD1,TGCGCCAGCAGCCCACGGGCACCGGGACAGGGGGCCTACGAGCAGTACTTC,CASSPRAPGQGAYEQYF
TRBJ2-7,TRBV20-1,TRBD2,TGCAGTGCTAGGCCCCAGACTAGCGGGAGGACCGGCTACGAGCAGTACTTC,CSARPQTSGRTGYEQYF
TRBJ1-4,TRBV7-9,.,TGTGCCAGCAGGCCCAGAGATTTAGGGGAAAAACTGTTTTTT,CASRPRDLGEKLFF